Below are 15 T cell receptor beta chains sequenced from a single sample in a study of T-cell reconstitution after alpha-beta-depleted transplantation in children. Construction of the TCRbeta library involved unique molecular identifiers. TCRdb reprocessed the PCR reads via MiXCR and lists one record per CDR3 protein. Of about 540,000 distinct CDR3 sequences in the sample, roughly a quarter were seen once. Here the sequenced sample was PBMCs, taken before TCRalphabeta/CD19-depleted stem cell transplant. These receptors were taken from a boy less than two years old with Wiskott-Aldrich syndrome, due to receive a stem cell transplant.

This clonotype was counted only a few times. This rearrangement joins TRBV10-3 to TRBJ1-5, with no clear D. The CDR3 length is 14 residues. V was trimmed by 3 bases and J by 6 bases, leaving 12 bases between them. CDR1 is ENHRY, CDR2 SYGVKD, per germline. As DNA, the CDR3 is TGTGCCATCAGTGAAGCCGTAGGGAGTCAGCCCCAGCATTTT. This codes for CAISEAVGSQPQHF.

This CDR3 reads CASSEWGSGSSDTQYF. The CDR3 nucleotides are TGCGCCAGCAGTGAGTGGGGTAGCGGGAGCTCAGATACGCAGTATTTT. The chain joins TRBV10-2 to TRBJ2-3; TRBD2 matches at 9 bases. Germline trimming cut 1 base from V and 4 bases from J; bases unmatched to any gene: 6. CDR3 length: 16 residues. The V gene's germline CDR1 is WSHSY and CDR2 SAAADI.

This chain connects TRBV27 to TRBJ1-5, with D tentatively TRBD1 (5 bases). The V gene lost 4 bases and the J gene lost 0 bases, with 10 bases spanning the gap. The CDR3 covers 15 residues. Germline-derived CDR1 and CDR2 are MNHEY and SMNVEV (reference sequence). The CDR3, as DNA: TGTGCCAGCAGTTCGACAGCGAGTAGCAATCAGCCCCAGCATTTT. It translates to CASSSTASSNQPQHF.

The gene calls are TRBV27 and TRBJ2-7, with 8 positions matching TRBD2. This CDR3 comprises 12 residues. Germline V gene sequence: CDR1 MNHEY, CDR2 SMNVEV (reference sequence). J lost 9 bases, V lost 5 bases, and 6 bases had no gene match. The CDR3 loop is CASSTLAGRQYF. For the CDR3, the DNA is TGTGCCAGCAGTACCTTAGCGGGAAGGCAGTACTTC.

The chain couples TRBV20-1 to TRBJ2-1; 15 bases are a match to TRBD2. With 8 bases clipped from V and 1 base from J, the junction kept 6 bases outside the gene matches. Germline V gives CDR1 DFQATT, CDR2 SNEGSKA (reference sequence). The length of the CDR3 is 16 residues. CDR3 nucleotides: TGCAGTAAGGGACTAGCGGGAGGAGTGTCCTACAATGAGCAGTTCTTC. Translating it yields CSKGLAGGVSYNEQFF.

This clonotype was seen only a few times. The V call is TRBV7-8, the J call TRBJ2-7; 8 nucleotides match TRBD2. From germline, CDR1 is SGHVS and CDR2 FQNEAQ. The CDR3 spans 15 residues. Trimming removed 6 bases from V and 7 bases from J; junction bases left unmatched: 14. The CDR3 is CASRRGGLVSGEQYF. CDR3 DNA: TGTGCCAGCAGACGGGGGGGACTAGTGAGCGGGGAGCAGTACTTC.

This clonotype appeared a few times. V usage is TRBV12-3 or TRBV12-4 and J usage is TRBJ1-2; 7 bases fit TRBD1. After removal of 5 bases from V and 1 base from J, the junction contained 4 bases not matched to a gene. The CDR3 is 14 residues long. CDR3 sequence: CASSQQGSNYGYTF. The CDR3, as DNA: TGTGCCAGCAGTCAACAGGGGAGTAACTATGGCTACACCTTC.

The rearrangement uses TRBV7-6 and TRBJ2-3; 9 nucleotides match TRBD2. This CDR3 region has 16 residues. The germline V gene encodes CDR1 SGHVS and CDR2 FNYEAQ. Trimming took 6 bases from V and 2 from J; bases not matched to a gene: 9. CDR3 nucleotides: TGTGCCAGCAGGGCCTCCTTAGCGGGAGCCACAGATACGCAGTATTTT. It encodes CASRASLAGATDTQYF.

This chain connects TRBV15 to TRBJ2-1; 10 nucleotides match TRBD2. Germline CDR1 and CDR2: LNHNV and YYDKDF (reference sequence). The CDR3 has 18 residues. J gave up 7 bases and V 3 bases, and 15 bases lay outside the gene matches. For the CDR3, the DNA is TGTGCCACCAGCAGTGGGATCGGGGCTAGCGGGAGAGGTAATGAGCAGTTCTTC. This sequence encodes CATSSGIGASGRGNEQFF.

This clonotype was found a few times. The CDR3 DNA is TGCGCCAGCAGCCCGGGAGATTGGGCAGATACGCAGTATTTT. The encoded protein is CASSPGDWADTQYF. V gene TRBV5-1 combines with J gene TRBJ2-3; maybe TRBD2 (6 bases). The CDR3 spans 14 residues. The V and J ends lost 4 bases and 4 bases respectively, with 13 bases between them. Germline values: CDR1 SGHRS, CDR2 YFSETQ.

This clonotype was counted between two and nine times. DNA of the CDR3: TGTGCCAGCTCACCACGGGAGTCGGAACAGTACTTC. This codes for CASSPRESEQYF. The chain links TRBV18 to TRBJ2-5; D is perhaps TRBD2 (5 bases). CDR3 size: 12 residues. With 1 base removed from V and 11 bases from J, the gap between germline ends came to 11 bases. CDR1 is KGHSH and CDR2 is LQKENI in the germline V gene. Complete variable domain (other parts from reference TRBV18 and TRBJ2-5): NAGVMQNPRHLVRRRGQEARLRCSPMKGHSHVYWYRQLPEEGLKFMVYLQKENIIDESGMPKERFSAEFPKEGPSILRIQQVVRGDSAAYFCASSPRESEQYFGPGTRLLVL.

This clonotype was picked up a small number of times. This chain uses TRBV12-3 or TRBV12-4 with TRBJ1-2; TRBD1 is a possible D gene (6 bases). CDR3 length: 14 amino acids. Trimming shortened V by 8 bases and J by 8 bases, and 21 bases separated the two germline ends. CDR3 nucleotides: TGTGCCAGCCTGCCTGCAACAGGGTTAAACGGCTACACCTTC. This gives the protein CASLPATGLNGYTF.

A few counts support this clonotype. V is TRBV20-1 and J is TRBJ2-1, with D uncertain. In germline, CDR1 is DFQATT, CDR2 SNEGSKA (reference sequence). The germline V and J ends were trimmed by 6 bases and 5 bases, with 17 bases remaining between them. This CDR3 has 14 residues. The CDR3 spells CSAKQLAPHNEQFF. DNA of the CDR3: TGCAGTGCCAAGCAATTGGCCCCCCACAATGAGCAGTTCTTC.

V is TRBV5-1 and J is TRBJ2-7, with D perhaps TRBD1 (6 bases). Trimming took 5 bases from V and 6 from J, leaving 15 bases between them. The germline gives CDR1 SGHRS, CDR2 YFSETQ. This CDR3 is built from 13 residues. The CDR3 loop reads CASSAYRASEQYF. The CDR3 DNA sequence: TGCGCCAGCAGTGCGTACAGGGCGTCCGAGCAGTACTTC.

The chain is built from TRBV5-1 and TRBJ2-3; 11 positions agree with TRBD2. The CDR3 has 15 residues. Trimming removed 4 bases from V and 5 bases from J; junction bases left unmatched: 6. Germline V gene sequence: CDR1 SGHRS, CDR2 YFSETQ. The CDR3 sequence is CASSTSGRKLDTQYF. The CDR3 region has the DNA TGCGCCAGCAGCACTAGCGGGAGAAAACTAGATACGCAGTATTTT. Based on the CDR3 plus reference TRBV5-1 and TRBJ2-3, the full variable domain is KAGVTQTPRYLIKTRGQQVTLSCSPISGHRSVSWYQQTPGQGLQFLFEYFSETQRNKGNFPGRFSGRQFSNSRSEMNVSTLELGDSALYLCASSTSGRKLDTQYFGPGTRLTVL.